Included here is one T cell receptor (beta chain) sequence, with context. Its specificity is unknown. Assay: immunoSEQ multiplex PCR; the TCRdb copy retains only in-frame clones and omits some. The table shows around 150,000 clones, with approximately 90% occurring only once. This sample was taken from a study of T cell responses to AZD1222 COVID-19 vaccine. Between the trimmed V and J ends, which lost 0 bases and 0 bases, there was a span of 13 bases. Germline V gene data show CDR1 as SGHRS and CDR2 as YFSETQ. The CDR3 sequence is 17 residues long. Study findings and constraints: Following two doses of AZD1222, Spike-specific TCR breadth and depth rose.

The chain uses TRBV5-1 and TRBJ1-3; D is unresolved. This receptor was obtained from an adult in good health. The material was peripheral blood, obtained on day 0 of AZD1222 vaccination. The chain's CDR3 is CASSLVPPAASGNTIYF. As DNA, the CDR3 is TGCGCCAGCAGCTTGGTGCCACCCGCGGCCTCTGGAAACACCATATATTTT.